This T cell receptor (beta chain) was observed in a study of control samples from healthy donors and cancer patients. The CDR3 contains 14 residues. The germline V and J ends were trimmed by 9 bases and 8 bases, with 17 bases remaining between them. The germline gives CDR1 SNHLY, CDR2 FYNNEI. The method was immunoSEQ multiplex PCR; TCRdb's version includes in-frame clones alone and lacks a portion of them. This table has 90,000 to 150,000 clones, approximately 90% appearing once. The source is a man aged 35 to 55 in good health. The chain employs TRBV2 and TRBJ1-6, with D hard to call. Sequences were obtained from blood. In DNA, the CDR3 is TGTGCCAGTGGTGTTCCGGGAAACGATTCACCCCTCCACTTT. The encoded protein is CASGVPGNDSPLHF.